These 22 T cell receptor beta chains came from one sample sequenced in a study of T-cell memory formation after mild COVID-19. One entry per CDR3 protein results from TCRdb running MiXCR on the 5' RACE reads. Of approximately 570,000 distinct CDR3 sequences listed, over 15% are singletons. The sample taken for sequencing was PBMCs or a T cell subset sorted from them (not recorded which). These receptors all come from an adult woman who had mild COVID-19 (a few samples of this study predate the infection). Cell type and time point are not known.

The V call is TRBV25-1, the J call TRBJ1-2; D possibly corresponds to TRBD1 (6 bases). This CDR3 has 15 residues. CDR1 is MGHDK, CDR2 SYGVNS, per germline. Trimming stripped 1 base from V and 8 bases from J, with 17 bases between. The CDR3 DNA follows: TGTGCCAGCAGTGAATGGGGCACAGGGTTAAACGGCTACACCTTC. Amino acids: CASSEWGTGLNGYTF.

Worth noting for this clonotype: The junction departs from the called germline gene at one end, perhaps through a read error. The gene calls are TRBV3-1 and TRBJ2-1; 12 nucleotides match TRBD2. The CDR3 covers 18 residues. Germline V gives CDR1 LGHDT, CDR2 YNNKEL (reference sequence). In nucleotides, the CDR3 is TGTGCCAGCAGCCAAGGACTAGCGGGAGCCCCCTCCCACAATGAGCAGTTCTTC. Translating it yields CASSQGLAGAPSHNEQFF.

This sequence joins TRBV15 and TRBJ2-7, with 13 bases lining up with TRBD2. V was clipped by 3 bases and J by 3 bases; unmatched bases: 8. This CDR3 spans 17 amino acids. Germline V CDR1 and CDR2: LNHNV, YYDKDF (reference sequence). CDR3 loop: CATSRGGLAGRHYEQYF. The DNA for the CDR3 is TGTGCCACCAGCAGGGGGGGACTAGCGGGGAGACACTACGAGCAGTACTTC.

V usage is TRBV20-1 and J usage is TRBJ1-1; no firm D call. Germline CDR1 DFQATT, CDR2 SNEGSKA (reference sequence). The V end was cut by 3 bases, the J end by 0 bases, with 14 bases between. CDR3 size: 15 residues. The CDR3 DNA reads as TGCAGTGCTAGTGTCCAGGAGAAACTGAACACTGAAGCTTTCTTT. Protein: CSASVQEKLNTEAFF.

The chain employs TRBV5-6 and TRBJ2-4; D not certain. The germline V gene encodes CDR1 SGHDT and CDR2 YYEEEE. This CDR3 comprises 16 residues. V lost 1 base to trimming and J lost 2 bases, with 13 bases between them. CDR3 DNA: TGTGCCAGCAGCTTGACGAAAGGATGGACCAAAAACATTCAGTACTTC. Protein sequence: CASSLTKGWTKNIQYF.

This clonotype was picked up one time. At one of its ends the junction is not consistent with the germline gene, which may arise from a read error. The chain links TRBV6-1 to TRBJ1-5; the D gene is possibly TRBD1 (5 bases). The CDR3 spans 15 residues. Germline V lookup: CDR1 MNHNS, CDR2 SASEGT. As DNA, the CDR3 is TGTGCCAGCACCCCGAAGGGGCAGAGCAATCAGACCCAGCATTTT. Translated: CASTPKGQSNQTQHF.

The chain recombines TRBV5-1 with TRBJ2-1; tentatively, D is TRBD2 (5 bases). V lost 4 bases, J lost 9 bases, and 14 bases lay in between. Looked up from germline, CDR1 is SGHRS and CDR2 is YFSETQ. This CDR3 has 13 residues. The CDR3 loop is CASSLSPSGEQFF. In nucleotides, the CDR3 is TGCGCCAGCAGCCTCTCCCCAAGCGGTGAGCAGTTCTTC.

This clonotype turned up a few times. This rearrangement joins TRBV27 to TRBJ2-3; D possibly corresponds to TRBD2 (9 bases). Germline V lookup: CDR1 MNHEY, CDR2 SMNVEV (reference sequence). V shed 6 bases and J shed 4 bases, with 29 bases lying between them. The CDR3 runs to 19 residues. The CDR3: CASSPQGVQAGGWSDTQYF. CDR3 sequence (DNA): TGTGCCAGCAGCCCACAGGGGGTACAAGCGGGGGGTTGGTCAGATACGCAGTATTTT.

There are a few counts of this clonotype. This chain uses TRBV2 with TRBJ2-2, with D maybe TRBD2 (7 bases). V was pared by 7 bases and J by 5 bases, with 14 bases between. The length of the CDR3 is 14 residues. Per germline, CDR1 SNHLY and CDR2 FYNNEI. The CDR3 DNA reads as TGTGCCAGCAAGGGGGAGGGGGGAACCGGGGAGCTGTTTTTT. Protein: CASKGEGGTGELFF.

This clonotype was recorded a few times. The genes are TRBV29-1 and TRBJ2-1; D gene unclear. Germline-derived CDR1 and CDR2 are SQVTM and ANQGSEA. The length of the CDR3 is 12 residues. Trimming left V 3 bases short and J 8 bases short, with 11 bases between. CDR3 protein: CSVDVGFDEQFF. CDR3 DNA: TGCAGCGTTGATGTCGGGTTCGATGAGCAGTTCTTC.

The CDR3 loop is CSARTGSNTEAFF. CDR3 sequence (DNA): TGCAGTGCTAGAACGGGGTCGAACACTGAAGCTTTCTTT. This chain connects TRBV20-1 to TRBJ1-1; no clear D. Looked up from germline, CDR1 is DFQATT and CDR2 is SNEGSKA (reference sequence). V was pared by 2 bases and J by 1 base, with 8 bases between. The CDR3 totals 13 residues.

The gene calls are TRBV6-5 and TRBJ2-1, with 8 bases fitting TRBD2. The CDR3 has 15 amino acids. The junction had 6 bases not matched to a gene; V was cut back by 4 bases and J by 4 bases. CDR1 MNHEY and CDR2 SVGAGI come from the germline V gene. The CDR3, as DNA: TGTGCCAGCAGTTCCCGGGAGGGCCTGTACAATGAGCAGTTCTTC. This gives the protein CASSSREGLYNEQFF.

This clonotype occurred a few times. Written as DNA, the CDR3 is TGTGCCAGCAGCCCCCTCGGCGGGAGTACCTACAATGAGCAGTTCTTC. Translating gives CASSPLGGSTYNEQFF. This chain links TRBV7-9 with TRBJ2-1, with 7 bases that match TRBD2. From germline, CDR1 is SEHNR and CDR2 FQNEAQ (reference sequence). The J segment lost 2 bases and the V segment lost 5 bases, leaving 9 bases of the junction unmatched. The CDR3 is 16 residues long. Full variable domain (remainder filled in from reference TRBV7-9 and TRBJ2-1): DTGVSQNPRHKITKRGQNVTFRCDPISEHNRLYWYRQTLGQGPEFLTYFQNEAQLEKSRLLSDRFSAERPKGSFSTLEIQRTEQGDSAMYLCASSPLGGSTYNEQFFGPGTRLTVL.

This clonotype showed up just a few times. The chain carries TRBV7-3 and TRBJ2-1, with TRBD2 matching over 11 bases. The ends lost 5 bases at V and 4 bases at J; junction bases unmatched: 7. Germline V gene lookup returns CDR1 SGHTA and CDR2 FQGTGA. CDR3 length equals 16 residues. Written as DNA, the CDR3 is TGTGCCAGCAGCAAAGGAGGGACTAGCGGATACAATGAGCAGTTCTTC. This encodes CASSKGGTSGYNEQFF.

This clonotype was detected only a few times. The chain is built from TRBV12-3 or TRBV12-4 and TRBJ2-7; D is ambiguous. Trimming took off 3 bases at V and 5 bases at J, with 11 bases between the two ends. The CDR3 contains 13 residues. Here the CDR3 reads CASSLRLRDEQYF. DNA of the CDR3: TGTGCCAGCAGTTTGAGGCTACGTGACGAGCAGTACTTC.

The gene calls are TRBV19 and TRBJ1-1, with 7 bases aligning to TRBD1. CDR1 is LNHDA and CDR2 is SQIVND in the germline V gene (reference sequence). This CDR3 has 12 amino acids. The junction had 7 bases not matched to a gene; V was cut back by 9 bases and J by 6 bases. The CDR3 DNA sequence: TGTGCCAGGAACAGGGGCCGTGCTGAAGCTTTCTTT. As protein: CARNRGRAEAFF.

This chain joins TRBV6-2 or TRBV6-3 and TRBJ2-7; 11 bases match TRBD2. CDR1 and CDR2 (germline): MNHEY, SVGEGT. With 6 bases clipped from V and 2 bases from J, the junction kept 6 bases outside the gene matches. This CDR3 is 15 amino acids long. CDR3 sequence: CASSYGTSGPYEQYF. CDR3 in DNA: TGTGCCAGCAGCTATGGGACTAGCGGACCCTACGAGCAGTACTTC.

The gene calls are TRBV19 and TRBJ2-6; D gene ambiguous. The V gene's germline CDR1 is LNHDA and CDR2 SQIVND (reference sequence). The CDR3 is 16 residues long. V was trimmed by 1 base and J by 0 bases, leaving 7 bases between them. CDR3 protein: CASSIGRDSGANVLTF. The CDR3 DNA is TGTGCCAGTAGTATAGGGCGCGACTCTGGGGCCAACGTCCTGACTTTC.

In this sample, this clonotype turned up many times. The CDR3 region is CASSHLIGAGDPEQYF. The CDR3, as DNA: TGTGCCAGCAGCCACCTGATTGGAGCGGGGGACCCCGAGCAGTACTTC. The V call is TRBV7-8, the J call TRBJ2-7, with 8 bases that match TRBD2. The germline V gene has CDR1 SGHVS and CDR2 FQNEAQ. Losses at the gene ends were 5 bases for V and 6 bases for J; bases not matched to a gene: 15. The CDR3 loop spans 16 amino acids.

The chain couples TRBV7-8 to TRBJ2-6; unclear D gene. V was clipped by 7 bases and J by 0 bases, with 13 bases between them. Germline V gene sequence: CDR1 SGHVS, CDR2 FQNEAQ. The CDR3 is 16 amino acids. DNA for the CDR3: TGTGCCAGCACTAAGTCGCCCGGCTCTGGGGCCAACGTCCTGACTTTC. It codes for CASTKSPGSGANVLTF.

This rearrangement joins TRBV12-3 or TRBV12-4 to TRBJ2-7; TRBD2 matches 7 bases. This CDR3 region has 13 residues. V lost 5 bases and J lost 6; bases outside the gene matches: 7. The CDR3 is CASSPQERGEQYF. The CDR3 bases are TGTGCCAGCAGTCCTCAAGAGCGGGGCGAGCAGTACTTC.

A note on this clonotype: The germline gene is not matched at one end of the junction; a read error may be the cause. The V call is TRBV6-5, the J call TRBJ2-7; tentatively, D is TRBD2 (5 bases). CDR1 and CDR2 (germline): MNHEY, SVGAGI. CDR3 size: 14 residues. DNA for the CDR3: TGTGCCAGCAGTTACGGCTCCCTAGCCTACCAGCAGTACTTC. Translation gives CASSYGSLAYQQYF.